The clone carrying this TCR beta chain turned up a few times. The CDR3 sequence is 13 residues long. Trimming stripped 1 base from V and 5 bases from J, with 6 bases between. Germline values: CDR1 SGHTA, CDR2 FQGNSA. PCR primers comprised 60 Vbeta and 13 Jbeta primers. Here immunoSEQ multiplex PCR was the method, and the copy in TCRdb shows in-frame clones only, minus some. Among fewer than 75,000 clones listed, more than 60% were seen once. These data are taken from a study of cytomegalovirus exposure and HLA in healthy donors. The sequenced material came from PBMCs. The chain uses TRBV7-2 and TRBJ1-5; D unresolved. The clonotype was recovered from a woman aged 30 to 39 in good health and CMV-seronegative. The CDR3 is CASSLGHDQPQHF. CDR3 nucleotides: TGTGCCAGCAGCTTAGGACATGATCAGCCCCAGCATTTT.